The sequence of this TCR beta chain was determined in a study of blood T cell repertoires in COVID-19. Across the whole study: Some COVID-19 samples were acute and others convalescent; all came from the United States, Italy and Spain. In each case, the material was cDNA or gDNA derived from T cells, B-cell-depleted T cells, or PBMCs.

Categorization into cohorts depended on clinical history that participants reported. All recovered Cohort 3 donors got two negative PCRs, got clearance, or saw symptom resolution. Sequencing used immunoSEQ multiplex PCR; TCRdb keeps in-frame clones, though not all of them. This sample has fewer than 350,000 clones, with under 90% found just once. The CDR3 loop spans 15 amino acids. The germline V and J ends were trimmed by 3 bases and 6 bases, with 16 bases remaining between them. From germline, CDR1 is SGHRS and CDR2 YFSETQ. The sequencing sample was made of PBMCs or T cells enriched from blood (not recorded which). The gene calls are TRBV5-1 and TRBJ2-1; tentative D call: TRBD1 (6 bases). The TCR originated in a middle-aged woman who had recovered from COVID-19. CDR3 nucleotide sequence: TGCGCCAGCAGCTCCCTCACGATAGGGGGCAATGAGCAGTTCTTC. Protein product: CASSSLTIGGNEQFF.